A single sample gave rise to the 30 T cell receptor beta chains below, sequenced in a study of blood T cells in healthy people across ages. Using a J-beta primer mix together with a sample-barcoded 5' primer, a second PCR was run for roughly 7 to 11 cycles. TCRdb re-called the 5' RACE reads through MiXCR, storing one row per CDR3 protein. The sample lists over 950,000 distinct CDR3 sequences; 35% to 40% were seen once. What was sequenced was blood. These receptors were taken from a young man in good health.

This chain joins TRBV20-1 and TRBJ2-7; D possibly matches TRBD1 or TRBD2 (5 bases each). The ends were cut back, 0 bases at V and 3 bases at J, with 15 bases in the middle. Germline lookup yields CDR1 DFQATT and CDR2 SNEGSKA (reference sequence). The CDR3 has 15 amino acids. The CDR3 loop reads CSARDEWGPVYEQYF. CDR3 nucleotide sequence: TGCAGTGCTAGAGATGAATGGGGACCGGTCTACGAGCAGTACTTC.

Concerning this clonotype itself: Being one base from a much bigger clone, this may be a read error. The J gene is TRBJ2-7, the V gene TRBV12-3 or TRBV12-4; TRBD2 agrees at 8 bases. This CDR3 spans 14 amino acids. The CDR3 spells CVSSLAGLYYEQYF. CDR3 bases: TGTGTCAGCAGTTTAGCGGGACTCTACTACGAGCAGTACTTC.

The V call is TRBV7-2, the J call TRBJ2-5; D is unresolved. The ends were cut back, 4 bases at V and 0 bases at J, with 15 bases in the middle. CDR1 SGHTA and CDR2 FQGNSA come from the germline V gene. This CDR3 is built from 16 residues. The CDR3 DNA is TGTGCCAGCAGCTCACCAAAGGACCGGTACCAAGAGACCCAGTACTTC. This encodes CASSSPKDRYQETQYF.

The gene calls are TRBV20-1 and TRBJ2-4, with D possibly TRBD1 on 7 matching bases. V lost 4 bases to trimming and J lost 4 bases, with 14 bases between them. Germline V gene data show CDR1 as DFQATT and CDR2 as SNEGSKA (reference sequence). The CDR3 is 14 amino acids. CDR3 sequence reads: CSAKEAGGKNIQYF. The CDR3 DNA reads as TGCAGTGCTAAGGAGGCAGGGGGGAAAAACATTCAGTACTTC.

The chain is built from TRBV27 and TRBJ1-2; D is unresolved. Germline CDR1 reads MNHEY; CDR2 reads SMNVEV (reference sequence). Trimming pared 2 bases from V and 8 bases from J, leaving 15 bases between. This CDR3 has 14 amino acids. CDR3 residues: CASSLRPREGGYTF. For the CDR3, the DNA is TGTGCCAGCAGTTTAAGGCCCCGGGAGGGCGGCTACACCTTC.

Notes on this clonotype: An end of the junction differs from the germline gene, which may be a read error. The chain is built from TRBV7-2 and TRBJ1-6, with D uncertain. Germline V gene data show CDR1 as SGHTA and CDR2 as FQGNSA. The CDR3 spans 17 residues. The CDR3 reads CASSLDPISSYNSPLHF. As DNA, the CDR3 is TGTGCCAGCAGCCTCGATCCGATAAGCTCCTATAATTCGCCCCTCCACTTT.

In this sample, this clonotype turned up a few times. CDR3 DNA sequence: TGTGCCAGCACCATGGGGCACAGGGAAGCTTTCTTT. It codes for CASTMGHREAFF. The V gene is TRBV12-3 or TRBV12-4, the J gene TRBJ1-1; a possible D gene is TRBD1 (5 bases). V shed 7 bases and J shed 8 bases, with 14 bases lying between them. This CDR3 contains 12 residues.

J is TRBJ2-7 and V is TRBV4-3; TRBD1 agrees at 9 bases. V trimming: 5 bases; J trimming: 7 bases; junction bases outside the gene matches: 12. Germline V gene sequence: CDR1 LGHNA, CDR2 YSLEER. The CDR3 sequence is 15 residues long. The CDR3 region is CASSGRDREFDEQYF. DNA for the CDR3: TGCGCCAGCAGCGGCCGGGACAGGGAGTTCGATGAGCAGTACTTC.

The chain employs TRBV7-2 and TRBJ1-4, with 7 nucleotides matching TRBD1. The germline CDR1 and CDR2 sequences are SGHTA and FQGNSA. Unmatched junction bases numbered 7, after V lost 2 bases and J lost 7 bases. This CDR3 region has 15 residues. The CDR3 DNA reads TGTGCCAGCAGCTTACAAGGACAGGCTCTTGAAAAACTGTTTTTT. The encoded protein is CASSLQGQALEKLFF.

The chain joins TRBV28 to TRBJ1-1; unclear D gene. The germline V and J ends were trimmed by 4 bases and 2 bases, with 8 bases remaining between them. The length of the CDR3 is 13 residues. Germline V gene data show CDR1 as MDHEN and CDR2 as SYDVKM. The CDR3 reads CASSSSDNTEAFF. The DNA for the CDR3 is TGTGCCAGCAGTTCCTCGGACAACACTGAAGCTTTCTTT.

This clonotype has only a few counts. J is TRBJ1-4 and V is TRBV9; D gene unclear. The V and J ends lost 0 bases and 12 bases respectively, with 18 bases between them. The germline CDR1 and CDR2 sequences are SGDLS and YYNGEE. The CDR3 consists of 15 residues. CDR3 in DNA: TGTGCCAGCAGCGTAGTGCAGGAAGGCCCACAAGAACTGTTTTTT. It encodes CASSVVQEGPQELFF.

The V and J genes are TRBV12-3 or TRBV12-4 and TRBJ1-5, with a weak D call TRBD1 (5 bases). The germline V and J ends were trimmed by 5 bases and 3 bases, with 20 bases remaining between them. The CDR3 contains 17 residues. The CDR3 sequence is CASSPSSTASPNQPQHF. CDR3 DNA: TGTGCCAGCAGTCCCAGCTCGACAGCTAGCCCCAATCAGCCCCAGCATTTT.

This clonotype came up a few times. V and J are TRBV28 and TRBJ1-6; D gene unclear. Trimming removed 5 bases at V and 7 bases at J, with 12 bases between. Germline V gives CDR1 MDHEN, CDR2 SYDVKM. The CDR3 sequence is 14 residues long. CDR3 sequence: CASSPPTRNSPLHF. The CDR3, as DNA: TGTGCCAGCAGTCCCCCGACAAGGAATTCACCCCTCCACTTT.

The table lists this clonotype with a few counts. The chain has TRBV7-3 and TRBJ1-1; D ambiguous. CDR1 and CDR2 from the germline V gene are SGHTA and FQGTGA. Trimming left V 4 bases short and J 5 bases short, with 17 bases between. This CDR3 is built from 15 residues. CDR3 sequence reads: CASSSTTDRRTEAFF. The CDR3 DNA reads TGTGCCAGCAGCTCCACGACCGATAGGAGGACTGAAGCTTTCTTT.

This clonotype was observed a few times. The CDR3 is CASSLGGFGEQFF. DNA for the CDR3: TGTGCCAGCAGTTTAGGAGGGTTCGGGGAGCAGTTCTTC. The chain recombines TRBV12-3 or TRBV12-4 with TRBJ2-1; a weak D match, TRBD2 (5 bases). The CDR3 loop spans 13 amino acids. V was trimmed by 1 base and J by 10 bases, leaving 11 bases between them.

Here the CDR3 reads CASSVGGLNYNEQFF. In nucleotides, the CDR3 is TGTGCCAGCAGCGTAGGCGGACTTAACTACAATGAGCAGTTCTTC. The chain combines TRBV9 with TRBJ2-1; D perhaps matches TRBD2 (5 bases). Germline CDR1 is SGDLS and CDR2 is YYNGEE. The CDR3 consists of 15 residues. Trimming took 0 bases from V and 3 from J, leaving 10 bases between them. Based on the CDR3 plus reference TRBV9 and TRBJ2-1, the full variable domain is DSGVTQTPKHLITATGQRVTLRCSPRSGDLSVYWYQQSLDQGLQFLIQYYNGEERAKGNILERFSAQQFPDLHSELNLSSLELGDSALYFCASSVGGLNYNEQFFGPGTRLTVL.

The chain employs TRBV7-2 and TRBJ2-2; 7 bases match TRBD1. Germline V gives CDR1 SGHTA, CDR2 FQGNSA. The CDR3 length is 14 residues. The V and J ends lost 8 bases and 2 bases, in that order; junction bases with no gene match: 5. For the CDR3, the DNA is TGTGCCAGCTGGGGACAGATTAACACCGGGGAGCTGTTTTTT. Translation gives CASWGQINTGELFF.

This clonotype was seen a few times. The chain has TRBV20-1 and TRBJ2-1; the D gene is possibly TRBD1 (5 bases). V was trimmed by 3 bases and J by 2 bases, leaving 11 bases between them. Germline CDR1 is DFQATT and CDR2 is SNEGSKA (reference sequence). The CDR3 is 14 residues long. As DNA, the CDR3 is TGCAGTGCTAGGTCCAGGGTCGCCTACAATGAGCAGTTCTTC. Translation gives CSARSRVAYNEQFF.

The chain carries TRBV6-2 or TRBV6-3 and TRBJ2-3; TRBD2 matches at 11 bases. V was pared by 0 bases and J by 0 bases, with 14 bases of the junction left unmatched. The length of the CDR3 is 21 residues. Germline loops: CDR1 MNHEY, CDR2 SVGEGT. The CDR3 nucleotides are TGTGCCAGCAGTTACTCGAGTACTAGCGGGGGACCTGAAACTAGCACAGATACGCAGTATTTT. Protein product: CASSYSSTSGGPETSTDTQYF.

This clonotype has more than one count but fewer than ten. The chain combines TRBV20-1 with TRBJ1-1; D unclear. Deletions cut 0 bases from V and 7 bases from J, with 9 bases between. CDR1 DFQATT and CDR2 SNEGSKA come from the germline V gene (reference sequence). The CDR3 length is 12 residues. CDR3 loop: CSARDHPGEAFF. CDR3 nucleotides: TGCAGTGCTAGAGATCACCCAGGTGAAGCTTTCTTT.

The rearrangement links TRBV7-3 to TRBJ1-1; D gene ambiguous. V lost 0 bases to trimming and J lost 0 bases, with 11 bases between them. Germline V gene lookup returns CDR1 SGHTA and CDR2 FQGTGA. The CDR3 spans 16 residues. The chain's CDR3 is CASSLTHREVNTEAFF. CDR3 nucleotide sequence: TGTGCCAGCAGCTTAACCCACCGGGAAGTGAACACTGAAGCTTTCTTT.

This chain uses TRBV7-3 with TRBJ2-3, with 7 nucleotides matching TRBD1. Germline-derived CDR1 and CDR2 are SGHTA and FQGTGA. Unmatched junction bases numbered 6, after V lost 1 base and J lost 5 bases. The CDR3 extends over 15 amino acids. The CDR3 here is CASSLMAAGGDTQYF. For the CDR3, the DNA is TGTGCCAGCAGCTTAATGGCGGCAGGGGGAGATACGCAGTATTTT.

The chain has TRBV5-5 and TRBJ1-1; D is perhaps TRBD1 (5 bases). V was clipped by 5 bases and J by 2 bases, with 13 bases between them. CDR1 and CDR2 (germline): SGHKS, YYEKEE (reference sequence). The CDR3 loop spans 14 amino acids. Here the CDR3 DNA reads TGTGCCAGCAGACGAGCCGGGACTAACACTGAAGCTTTCTTT. Amino acids: CASRRAGTNTEAFF.

This clonotype has more than one count but fewer than ten. V usage is TRBV5-1 and J usage is TRBJ1-5; D call uncertain. Trimming pared 0 bases from V and 4 bases from J, leaving 11 bases between. CDR1 is SGHRS and CDR2 is YFSETQ in the germline V gene. This CDR3 contains 15 residues. CDR3 nucleotide sequence: TGCGCCAGCAGCTTGGCCCCAGGCGCGAATCAGCCCCAGCATTTT. This encodes CASSLAPGANQPQHF.

The chain employs TRBV2 and TRBJ2-6; weak D call: TRBD2 (6 bases). Germline V CDR1 and CDR2: SNHLY, FYNNEI. Trimming pared 4 bases from V and 4 bases from J, leaving 14 bases between. This CDR3 has 16 residues. The DNA of the CDR3 is TGTGCCAGCAGTGTGCAGGGACTTGGGGGGGCCAACGTCCTGACTTTC. Translation gives CASSVQGLGGANVLTF. Combining the CDR3 with reference TRBV2 and TRBJ2-6 gives the whole variable domain EPEVTQTPSHQVTQMGQEVILRCVPISNHLYFYWYRQILGQKVEFLVSFYNNEISEKSEIFDDQFSVERPDGSNFTLKIRSTKLEDSAMYFCASSVQGLGGANVLTFGAGSRLTVL.

Remarks on this clonotype: A much larger clone is a single base away; this may be a read error. The chain uses TRBV7-2 and TRBJ2-1, with 10 bases identical to TRBD2. Gene TRBJ2-7 matches the end of the DNA better, so the J call may be wrong. The germline V gene encodes CDR1 SGHTA and CDR2 FQGNSA. The CDR3 is 18 amino acids. This chain's CDR3 is CASSSTPFSGGKYNEQYF. CDR3 sequence (DNA): TGTGCCAGCAGCTCGACGCCCTTTAGCGGGGGGAAATACAATGAGCAGTACTTC.

The chain is built from TRBV7-2 and TRBJ1-2; maybe TRBD1 (5 bases). The CDR3 sequence is 15 residues long. Germline V gene sequence: CDR1 SGHTA, CDR2 FQGNSA. V was shortened by 4 bases and J by 7 bases, with 19 bases between the two germline ends. CDR3 in DNA: TGTGCCAGCAGCTCTCAGACTGGGAGGGGCTGTGGCTACACCTTC. This translates into CASSSQTGRGCGYTF.

This chain uses TRBV9 with TRBJ1-6, with a tentative D call TRBD1 (5 bases). From germline, CDR1 is SGDLS and CDR2 YYNGEE. The CDR3 sequence is 17 residues long. Trimming removed 3 bases at V and 0 bases at J, with 13 bases between. The CDR3 coding sequence is TGTGCCAGCAGCGGAACAGGAATTAGCTCCTATAATTCACCCCTCCACTTT. Residues: CASSGTGISSYNSPLHF.

The V gene is TRBV29-1, the J gene TRBJ2-3; possibly TRBD2 for D (5 bases). The CDR3 sequence is 17 residues long. CDR1 is SQVTM and CDR2 is ANQGSEA in the germline V gene. Deletions cut 6 bases from V and 6 bases from J, with 28 bases between. This CDR3 reads CSVQHPDQQRIMDTQYF. The CDR3 bases are TGCAGCGTCCAACACCCGGACCAGCAGCGGATAATGGATACGCAGTATTTT.

This clonotype showed up many times. V is TRBV29-1 and J is TRBJ2-3; maybe TRBD2 (5 bases). The CDR3 runs to 13 residues. CDR1 is SQVTM and CDR2 is ANQGSEA in the germline V gene. In nucleotides, the CDR3 is TGCAGGTTGGACTTGCCGGGCACAGATACGCAGTATTTT. Encoded protein: CRLDLPGTDTQYF.